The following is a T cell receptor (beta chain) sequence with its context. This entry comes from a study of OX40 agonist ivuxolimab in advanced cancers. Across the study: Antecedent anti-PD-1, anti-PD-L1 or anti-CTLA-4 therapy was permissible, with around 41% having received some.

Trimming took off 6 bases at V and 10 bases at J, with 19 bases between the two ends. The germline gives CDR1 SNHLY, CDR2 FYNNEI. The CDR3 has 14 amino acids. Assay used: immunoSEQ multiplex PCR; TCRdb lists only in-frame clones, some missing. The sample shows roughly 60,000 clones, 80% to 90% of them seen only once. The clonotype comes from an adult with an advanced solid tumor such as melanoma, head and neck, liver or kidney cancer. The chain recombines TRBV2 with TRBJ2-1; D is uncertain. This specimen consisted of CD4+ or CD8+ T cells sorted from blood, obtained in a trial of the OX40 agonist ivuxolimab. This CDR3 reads CASRYPGRRLEQFF. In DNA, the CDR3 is TGTGCCAGCAGGTACCCGGGCCGCCGTTTGGAGCAGTTCTTC. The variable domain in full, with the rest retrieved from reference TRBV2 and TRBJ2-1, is EPEVTQTPSHQVTQMGQEVILRCVPISNHLYFYWYRQILGQKVEFLVSFYNNEISEKSEIFDDQFSVERPDGSNFTLKIRSTKLEDSAMYFCASRYPGRRLEQFFGPGTRLTVL.